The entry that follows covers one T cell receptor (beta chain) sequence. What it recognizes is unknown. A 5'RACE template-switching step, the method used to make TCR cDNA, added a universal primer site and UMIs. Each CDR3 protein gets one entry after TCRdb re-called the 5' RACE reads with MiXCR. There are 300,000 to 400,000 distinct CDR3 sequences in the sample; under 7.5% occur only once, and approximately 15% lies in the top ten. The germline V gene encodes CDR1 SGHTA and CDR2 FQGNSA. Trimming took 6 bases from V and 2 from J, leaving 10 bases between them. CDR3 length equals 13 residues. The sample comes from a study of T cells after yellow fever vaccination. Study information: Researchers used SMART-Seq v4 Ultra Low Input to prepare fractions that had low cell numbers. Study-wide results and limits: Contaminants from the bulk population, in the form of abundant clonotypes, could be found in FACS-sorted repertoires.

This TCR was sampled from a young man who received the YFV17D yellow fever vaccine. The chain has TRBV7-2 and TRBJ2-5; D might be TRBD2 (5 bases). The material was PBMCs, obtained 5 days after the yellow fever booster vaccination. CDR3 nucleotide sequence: TGTGCCAGCAGTCCTAGCTTTCAAGAGACCCAGTACTTC. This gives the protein CASSPSFQETQYF.